Ten or more counts support the clone carrying this TCR beta chain. Its antigen remains unidentified. This CDR3 spans 13 amino acids. V shed 4 bases and J shed 0 bases, with 4 bases lying between them. Germline CDR1 LNHNV, CDR2 YYDKDF (reference sequence). TCRdb fed the 5' RACE reads into MiXCR, producing one record per CDR3 protein. The sample includes about 510,000 distinct CDR3 sequences, roughly 5% of them seen just once. These data come from a study of CD8 T cells in ankylosing spondylitis. Study results and caveats: The study identified a TCR beta motif of roughly eight highly homologous variants that appeared characteristic of ankylosing spondylitis blood.

Material for sequencing was blood, either unsorted or a sorted T cell fraction (not recorded which). The origin of this receptor is a male donor with ankylosing spondylitis. The chain carries TRBV15 and TRBJ2-1; D gene ambiguous. CDR3 nucleotide sequence: TGTGCCACCAGCACCGGCTCCTACAATGAGCAGTTCTTC. This gives the protein CATSTGSYNEQFF.